The following is a T cell receptor beta chain sequence with its context. The clone's antigen remains unknown. Sequencer: NextSeq 550. A Human TCR Profiling Kit was used to prepare UMI-labeled 5' RACE TCRbeta libraries. Every TCRbeta library was prepared in parallel with an identical number of PCR cycles. The study's processing was this. Each TCRbeta library contained between about 3,000 and 20,000 functional CDR3beta clonotypes. MIGEC 1.2.9 was used for UMI extraction and consensus assembly, with a minimum of three reads required per UMI. MiXCR 3.0.3 was used to extract in-frame CDR3beta repertoires. Each sample was downsampled to 42,000 randomly selected UMIs before diversity metrics were computed in VDJtools 1.2.1. Repertoire overlap metrics D, R and F2 were calculated in VDJtools for the top 3,000 clones of each sample pair. TCRdb reprocessed the public reads and reports one entry per CDR3 protein sequence, without DNA. The V and J calls and clone size are TCRdb's, not the authors'. The sample table on file contains 6,000 to 6,500 distinct CDR3 sequences. 20% to 25% of the sample lies in the top ten.

Spanning cysteine to phenylalanine, the CDR3 consists of 15 amino acids. No DNA appears here. For CDR1 and CDR2, the germline V gene lists MNHNS and SASEGT. Progenitor exhausted-like memory CD8+ T cells (TPEX) were defined as CCR7+ PD-1+ TIGIT+ early differentiated memory cells with dysfunctional, exhausted-like traits. Peripheral blood mononuclear cells were isolated from healthy donor buffy coats by density gradient separation. The study enriched total CD8+ T cells through negative magnetic separation using EasySep or MojoSort CD8+ T cell isolation kits. For each subset, total RNA was extracted using an RNeasy Mini Kit from duplicate vials of 150,000 sorted CD8+ T cells. The PBMCs were used either fresh or after being cryopreserved in fetal bovine serum with approximately 9.5% DMSO. Fluorescence-activated cell sorting on a FACSAria III was used to sort the CD8+ T cell subsets to purity. The sample originates from a study of human CD8 memory T cell subsets (TCRdb year 2020). For context, the study as a whole: The clonal relationships among stem-like (TSTEM), progenitor exhausted-like (TPEX) and effector memory CD8+ T cell subsets were assessed by comparing the TCRbeta repertoires of these subsets. TCRbeta repertoires were obtained from several donors, each contributing TSTEM, TPEX and effector memory subsets.

On the study overall, not on this receptor specifically: Normalized Shannon-Wiener diversity was similarly high in TSTEM and TPEX subsets, while effector memory subsets were less diverse by comparison. Chao1 estimates suggested greater repertoire diversity in TSTEM than in TPEX subsets, potentially reflecting a broader range of specificities. Only TCRbeta chains were sequenced, and repertoire comparisons were based on several donors, with testing performed by paired t-tests and Bonferroni correction. Both stem-like subsets shared clonotypes with effector memory cells, but TSTEM and TPEX repertoires overlapped minimally, suggesting distinct antigen spectra.

The chain uses TRBV6-1 and TRBJ2-1. The clonotype was recovered from a human donor in good health. What was sequenced was CD8+ T cells from PBMCs. CDR3 loop: CASMVTGASYNEQFF.